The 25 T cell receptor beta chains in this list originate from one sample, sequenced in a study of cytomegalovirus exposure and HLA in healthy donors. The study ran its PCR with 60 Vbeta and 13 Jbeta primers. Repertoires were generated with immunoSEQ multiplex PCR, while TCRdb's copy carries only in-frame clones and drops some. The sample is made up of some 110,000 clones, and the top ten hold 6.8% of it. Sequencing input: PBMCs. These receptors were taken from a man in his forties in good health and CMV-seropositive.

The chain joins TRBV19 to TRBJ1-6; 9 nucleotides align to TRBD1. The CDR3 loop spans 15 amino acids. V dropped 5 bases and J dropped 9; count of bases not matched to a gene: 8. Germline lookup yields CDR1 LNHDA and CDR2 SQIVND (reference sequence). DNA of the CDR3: TGTGCCAGTAGTCTCCGGACAGGGGTTAGTTCACCCCTCCACTTT. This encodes CASSLRTGVSSPLHF.

CDR3 residues: CASSEQGAFGEQYF. The CDR3 DNA follows: TGCGCCAGCAGTGAGCAGGGTGCCTTTGGCGAGCAGTACTTC. The V call is TRBV10-1, the J call TRBJ2-7, with D possibly matching TRBD1 (5 bases). The germline gives CDR1 WNHNN, CDR2 SYGVQD (reference sequence). The V end lost 2 bases, the J end lost 6 bases, and 14 bases lay between the germline ends. The CDR3 runs to 14 residues.

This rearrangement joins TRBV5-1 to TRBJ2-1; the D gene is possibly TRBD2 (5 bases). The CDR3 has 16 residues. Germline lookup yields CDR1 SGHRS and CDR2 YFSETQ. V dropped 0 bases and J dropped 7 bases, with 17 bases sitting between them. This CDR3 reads CASSLAGGTGGNEQFF. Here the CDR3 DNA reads TGCGCCAGCAGCTTGGCGGGCGGCACCGGCGGGAATGAGCAGTTCTTC.

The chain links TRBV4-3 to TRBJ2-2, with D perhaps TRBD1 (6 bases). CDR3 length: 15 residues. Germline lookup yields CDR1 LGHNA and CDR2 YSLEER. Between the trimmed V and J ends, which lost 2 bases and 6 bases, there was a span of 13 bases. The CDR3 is CASSQSVRGSGELFF. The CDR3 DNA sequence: TGCGCCAGCAGCCAAAGCGTCAGGGGCTCCGGGGAGCTGTTTTTT.

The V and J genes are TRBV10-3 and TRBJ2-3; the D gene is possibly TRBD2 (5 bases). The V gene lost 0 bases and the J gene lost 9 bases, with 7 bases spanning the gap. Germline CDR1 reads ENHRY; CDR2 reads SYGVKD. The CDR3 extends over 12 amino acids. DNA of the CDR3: TGTGCCATCAGTGAGTCGGGCGGGACGCAGTATTTT. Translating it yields CAISESGGTQYF.

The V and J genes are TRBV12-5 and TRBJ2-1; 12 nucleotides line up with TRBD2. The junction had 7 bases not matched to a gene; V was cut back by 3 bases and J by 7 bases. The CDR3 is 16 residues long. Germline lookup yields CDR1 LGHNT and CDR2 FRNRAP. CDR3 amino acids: CASGFSSGRAWNEQFF. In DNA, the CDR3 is TGTGCTAGTGGTTTTTCTAGCGGGAGGGCTTGGAATGAGCAGTTCTTC.

CDR3 residues: CASSQVGRGHEQYF. CDR3 DNA: TGCGCCAGCAGCCAAGTTGGTAGGGGCCACGAGCAGTACTTC. V usage is TRBV4-1 and J usage is TRBJ2-7, with D perhaps matching TRBD1 (5 bases). The germline gives CDR1 MGHRA, CDR2 YSYEKL. Trimming cost V 1 base and J 5 bases, with 12 bases left between them. CDR3 length: 14 residues.

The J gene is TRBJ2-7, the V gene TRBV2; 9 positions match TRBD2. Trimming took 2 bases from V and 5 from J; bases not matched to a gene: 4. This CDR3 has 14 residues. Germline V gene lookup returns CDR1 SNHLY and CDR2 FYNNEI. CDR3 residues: CASSELAGLHEQYF. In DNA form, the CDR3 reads TGTGCCAGCAGTGAACTAGCGGGACTCCACGAGCAGTACTTC.

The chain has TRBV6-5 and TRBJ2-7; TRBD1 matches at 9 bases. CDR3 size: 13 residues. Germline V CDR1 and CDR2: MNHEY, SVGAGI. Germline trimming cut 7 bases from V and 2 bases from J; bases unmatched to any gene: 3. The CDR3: CASTQGAPYEQYF. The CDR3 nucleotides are TGTGCCAGCACACAGGGGGCCCCCTACGAGCAGTACTTC.

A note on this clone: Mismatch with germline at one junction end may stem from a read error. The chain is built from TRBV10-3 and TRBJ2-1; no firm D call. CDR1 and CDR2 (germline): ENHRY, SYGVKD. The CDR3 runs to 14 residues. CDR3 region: CAISESPTYNEQFF. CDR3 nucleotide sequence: TGTGCCATCAGTGAGTCCCCTACCTATAATGAGCAGTTCTTC.

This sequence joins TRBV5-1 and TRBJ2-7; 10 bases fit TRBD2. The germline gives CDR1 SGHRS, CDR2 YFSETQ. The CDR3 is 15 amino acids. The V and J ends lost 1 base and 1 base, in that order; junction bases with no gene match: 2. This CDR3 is CASSLILAGSYEQYF. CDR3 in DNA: TGCGCCAGCAGCTTGATACTAGCGGGGTCCTACGAGCAGTACTTC.

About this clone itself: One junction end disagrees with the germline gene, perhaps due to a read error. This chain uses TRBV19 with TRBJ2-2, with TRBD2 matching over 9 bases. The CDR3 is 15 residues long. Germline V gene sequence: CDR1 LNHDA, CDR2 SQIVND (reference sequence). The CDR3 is CASRIAGVKVGELFF. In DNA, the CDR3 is TGTGCCAGTAGGATAGCGGGAGTAAAGGTCGGGGAGCTGTTTTTT.

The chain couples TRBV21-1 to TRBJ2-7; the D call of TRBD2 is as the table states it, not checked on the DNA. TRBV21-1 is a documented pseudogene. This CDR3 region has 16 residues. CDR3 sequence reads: CASSKAGGSEVCEQYF. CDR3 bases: TGTGCCAGCAGCAAAGCGGGGGGGTCGGAGGTGTGCGAGCAGTACTTC.

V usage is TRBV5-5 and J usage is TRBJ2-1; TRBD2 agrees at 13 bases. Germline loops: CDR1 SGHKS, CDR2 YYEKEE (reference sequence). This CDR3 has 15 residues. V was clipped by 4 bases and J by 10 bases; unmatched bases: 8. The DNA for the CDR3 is TGTGCCAGCAGCCCGGGACTAGCGGGGATTGGGGAGCAGTTCTTC. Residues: CASSPGLAGIGEQFF. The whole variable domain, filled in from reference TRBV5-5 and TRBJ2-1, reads DAGVTQSPTHLIKTRGQQVTLRCSPISGHKSVSWYQQVLGQGPQFIFQYYEKEERGRGNFPDRFSARQFPNYSSELNVNALLLGDSALYLCASSPGLAGIGEQFFGPGTRLTVL.

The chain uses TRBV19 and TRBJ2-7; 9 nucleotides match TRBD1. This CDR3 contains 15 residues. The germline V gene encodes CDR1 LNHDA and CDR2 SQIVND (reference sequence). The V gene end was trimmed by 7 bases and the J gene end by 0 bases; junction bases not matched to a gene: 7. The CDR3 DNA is TGTGCCAGTACCCCAACAGGGGGCAACTCCTACGAGCAGTACTTC. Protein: CASTPTGGNSYEQYF.

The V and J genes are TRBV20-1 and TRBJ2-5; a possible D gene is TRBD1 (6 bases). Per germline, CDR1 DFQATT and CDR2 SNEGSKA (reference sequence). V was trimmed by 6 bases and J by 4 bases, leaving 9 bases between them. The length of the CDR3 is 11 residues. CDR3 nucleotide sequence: TGCAGTGCCCCCAGGGGAGAGACCCAGTACTTC. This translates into CSAPRGETQYF.

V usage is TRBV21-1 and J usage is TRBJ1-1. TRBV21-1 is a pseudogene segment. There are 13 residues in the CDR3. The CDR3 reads CASSPRGWTEAFF. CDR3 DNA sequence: TGTGCCAGCAGCCCCCGGGGATGGACTGAAGCTTTCTTT.

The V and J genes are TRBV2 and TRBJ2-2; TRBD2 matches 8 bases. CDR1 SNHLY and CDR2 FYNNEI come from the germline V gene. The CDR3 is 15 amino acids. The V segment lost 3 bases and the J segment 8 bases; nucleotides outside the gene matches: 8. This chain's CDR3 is CASSEQAGVSGELFF. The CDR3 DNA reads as TGTGCCAGCAGTGAGCAAGCGGGAGTTTCGGGGGAGCTGTTTTTT.

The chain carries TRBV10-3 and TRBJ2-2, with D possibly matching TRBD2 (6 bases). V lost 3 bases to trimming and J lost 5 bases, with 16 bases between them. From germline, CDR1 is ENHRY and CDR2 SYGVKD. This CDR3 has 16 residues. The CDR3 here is CAISETGGKGTGELFF. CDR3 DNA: TGTGCCATCAGTGAAACCGGGGGTAAGGGGACCGGGGAGCTGTTTTTT.

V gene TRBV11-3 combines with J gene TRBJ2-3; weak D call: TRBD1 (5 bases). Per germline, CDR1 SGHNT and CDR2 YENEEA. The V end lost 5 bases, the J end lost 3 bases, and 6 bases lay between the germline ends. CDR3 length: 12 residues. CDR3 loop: CASSQGTDTQYF. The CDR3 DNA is TGTGCCAGCAGCCAGGGAACAGATACGCAGTATTTT.

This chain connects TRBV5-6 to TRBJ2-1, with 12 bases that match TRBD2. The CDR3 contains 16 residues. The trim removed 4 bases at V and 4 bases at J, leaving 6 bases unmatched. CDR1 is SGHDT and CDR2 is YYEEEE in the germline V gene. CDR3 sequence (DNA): TGTGCCAGCAGCAAGGGACTAGCGGGCAGTTACAATGAGCAGTTCTTC. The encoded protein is CASSKGLAGSYNEQFF.

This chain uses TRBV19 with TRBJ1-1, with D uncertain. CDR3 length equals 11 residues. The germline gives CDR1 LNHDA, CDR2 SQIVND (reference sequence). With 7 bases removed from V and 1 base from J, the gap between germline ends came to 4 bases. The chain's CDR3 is CASNRNTEAFF. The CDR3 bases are TGTGCCAGTAATCGGAACACTGAAGCTTTCTTT.

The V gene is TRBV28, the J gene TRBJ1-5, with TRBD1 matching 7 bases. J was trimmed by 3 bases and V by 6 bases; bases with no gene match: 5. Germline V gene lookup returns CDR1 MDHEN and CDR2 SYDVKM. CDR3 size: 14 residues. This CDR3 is CASSPTGSNQPQHF. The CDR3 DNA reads TGTGCCAGCAGCCCGACAGGGTCCAATCAGCCCCAGCATTTT. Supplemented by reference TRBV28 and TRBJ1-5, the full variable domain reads DVKVTQSSRYLVKRTGEKVFLECVQDMDHENMFWYRQDPGLGLRLIYFSYDVKMKEKGDIPEGYSVSREKKERFSLILESASTNQTSMYLCASSPTGSNQPQHFGDGTRLSIL.

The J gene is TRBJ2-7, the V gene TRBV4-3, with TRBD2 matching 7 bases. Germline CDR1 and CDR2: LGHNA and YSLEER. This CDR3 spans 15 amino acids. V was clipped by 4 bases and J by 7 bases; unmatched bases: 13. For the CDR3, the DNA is TGCGCCAGCAGCCCGGCATCGGCGGGGGTAAGGGAGCAGTACTTC. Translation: CASSPASAGVREQYF.

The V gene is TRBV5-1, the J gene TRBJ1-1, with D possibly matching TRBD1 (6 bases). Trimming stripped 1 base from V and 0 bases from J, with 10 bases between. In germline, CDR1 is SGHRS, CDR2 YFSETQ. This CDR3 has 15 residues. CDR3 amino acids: CASSLQTGMNTEAFF. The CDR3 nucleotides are TGCGCCAGCAGCTTGCAGACAGGCATGAACACTGAAGCTTTCTTT. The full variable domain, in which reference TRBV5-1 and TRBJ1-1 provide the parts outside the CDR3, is KAGVTQTPRYLIKTRGQQVTLSCSPISGHRSVSWYQQTPGQGLQFLFEYFSETQRNKGNFPGRFSGRQFSNSRSEMNVSTLELGDSALYLCASSLQTGMNTEAFFGQGTRLTVV.